This paragraph covers one T cell receptor beta chain sequence. Assignments of participants to cohorts depended upon their own reported clinical history. For recovered donors of Cohort 3, there were two negative PCRs, clearance, or symptom resolution. This sample was taken from a study of blood T cell repertoires in COVID-19. About the study: PBMCs, B-cell-depleted T cells, or T cells provided the cDNA or gDNA that made up the material.

The CDR3 is made up of 13 amino acids. Germline CDR1 is SQVTM and CDR2 is ANQGSEA. V was pared by 3 bases and J by 4 bases, with 12 bases between. In the original analysis: From reference gene primer amplification, estimates of nucleated cell counts were derived. Measured with immunoSEQ multiplex PCR; TCRdb has only the in-frame clones, and not every one. The DNA was the basis for D and trimming; V, J and clone size are from that table. The table has 150,000 or so clones, approximately 80% seen once. This chain links TRBV29-1 with TRBJ1-2; D unclear. The sequence derives from a man aged 40-49 years who had recovered from COVID-19. Sequencing was performed on PBMCs or T cells enriched from blood (not recorded which). CDR3 in amino acids: CSVDLGISYGYTF. DNA of the CDR3: TGCAGCGTTGATCTAGGCATAAGCTATGGCTACACCTTC.